This T cell receptor (beta chain) was captured in a study of blood T cells in healthy people across ages (dated by TCRdb to the mid-2010s). Study-level background: In model experiments, template switching captured roughly one uniquely barcoded TCR beta cDNA molecule for every two T cells. To track age-related changes in TCR beta repertoire diversity, the study relied on deep sequencing normalized with unique cDNA molecular identifiers. The donors were split into four age groups: young (average 16 years), middle-aged (about 40), aged (more than 60) and long-lived (approximately 89). Two additional independent replicas of 1 million unique cDNA reads from the same blood draw were analyzed for two donors (one aged 18 to 30 and one aged 80 or older). The research as a whole found: Estimates of total diversity from one million sequenced T cells were regarded as lower bounds and underestimates. As age increased, observed TCR beta diversity per million T cells dropped in a roughly linear way, and a significant reduction was already evident by age approximately 40. A strong correlation was found between observed TCR beta diversity and the percentage of naive T cells measured by flow cytometry. Since profiling was done on bulk unsorted PBMCs, naive and antigen-experienced compartments could not be conclusively compared. Donor CMV infection status was unknown, potentially confounding age-related changes in expanded clonotypes. Compared with the aged group, the long-lived group had more naive CD4+ T cells, fewer expanded clones and increased TCR diversity, suggesting age selection.

Donors were a few dozen systemically healthy Caucasian individuals from Russia aged roughly 6 to 90 years. Each donor gave about 9.7 milliliters of peripheral blood, drawn into EDTA-treated Vacutainer tubes. PBMCs were isolated by Ficoll-Paque density-gradient centrifugation, with at least 6 million obtained per sample. Total RNA, at least 6 micrograms per sample, was extracted from PBMCs with Trizol reagent. For every donor, an aliquot of PBMCs went through flow cytometry to measure the percentages of naive CD45RAhigh/CD27high T cells. The library came from 5' RACE. The run used an Illumina HiSeq 2500. A second 7 to 11 cycle PCR used a sample-barcoded 5' primer and a J-beta primer mix. Each TCR beta cDNA molecule received a unique molecular identifier from a template-switch 5' adaptor carrying 12 random nucleotides. Each sample yielded at least 2.5 million CDR3-containing paired-end reads. The Mint cDNA synthesis kit, primed by a TRBC-specific oligonucleotide, was used to synthesize first-strand cDNA from all RNA. All cDNA was treated with uracil-DNA glycosylase and then went through a first 18-cycle PCR with the universal primers M1SS and BC2_uni_R. The original pipeline was this. For normalization, 1 million high-quality reads were randomly selected from each sample, with every read carrying a distinct molecular identifier. Instead of being binned into consensus sequences, reads that shared molecular identifiers were thrown out. MiTCR, with a Q25 quality threshold and the strictest error-elimination algorithm, was used for CDR3 identification, clonotype clustering and error correction. A nonparametric unseen species model using Euler transformation provided a lower-bound estimate of total TCR beta diversity. The public reads were reprocessed in TCRdb via fastp at Q25 and MiXCR, keeping in-frame beta chains. Under each unique CDR3 protein, matching rows form one entry showing the most common genes and DNA. TCRdb, not the original authors, processed these V and J calls. This sample gives some 800,000 distinct CDR3 sequences in total; 25% of them show up just once. The ten biggest clones cover approximately 3.7% of the sample.

A note on this clonotype: No antigen is known for it. Base qualities are not provided; no much larger clone lies one nucleotide away.

The data were also submitted as part of a second study, on T cells of mothers and their children. Looking at the second paper: Donors were nine systemically healthy Caucasian individuals: three mothers and their six children. cDNA synthesis used all of the extracted RNA, with roughly 1.5 ug of RNA in each 15 ul reaction. In the second PCR, the M1S primer introduced both the sample barcodes and 2-4 random nucleotides. Over 10 million TCR beta CDR3 reads came from each mother, compared with a few million reads from each child. TCR recombination output is similarly shaped by thymic selection in related and unrelated pairs, with a minor effect exerted by inherited differences. Normalized repertoire overlap was always found to be slightly, but never significantly, higher in related mother-child pairs than in unrelated mother-child pairs. No persistent microchimeric T cell clones were found, with a detection sensitivity of around 100 clones per million clonotypes. To look for features that set related mother-child pairs apart from unrelated individuals, the researchers ran deep NGS to compare the TCR beta repertoires of mothers and children. On average, the children were roughly 11 +/- 4 years old, while the mothers were 40 +/- 4 years old. After adapter ligation was performed with NEBNext reagents, the libraries were sequenced on an Illumina HiSeq 2000 with 100+100 nt paired-end reads. To prevent cross-contamination, the mother and child libraries were prepared one month apart and sequenced in separate runs. For each donor, somewhere between about 450,000 and 2,000,000 distinct TCR beta clonotypes were identified. Naive TCR beta clonotypes were estimated from low-frequency clonotypes matched to each donor's FACS-determined naive share, without sorting.

The TCR sequence derives from a boy aged 10-17 years in good health. Sequencing was carried out using blood.

The nucleotides read TGTGCCAGCAGCTTAGGATGGATTAGCTCCTACGAGCAGTACTTC. Protein translation: CASSLGWISSYEQYF. Recombination linked TRBV11-3 to TRBJ2-7; the D segment cannot be called with confidence. For CDR1 and CDR2, the germline V gene lists SGHNT and YENEEA. Trimming takes 1 base from V and 0 bases from J, and the germline ends sit 10 bases apart. Taken from cysteine to phenylalanine, the CDR3 has 15 residues. The kept DNA is CDR3 alone, 45 bases in frame from the first base. The entire variable domain, with the stretches around the CDR3 drawn from the reference TRBV11-3 and TRBJ2-7 proteins, is EAGVVQSPRYKIIEKKQPVAFWCNPISGHNTLYWYLQNLGQGPELLIRYENEEAVDDSQLPKDRFSAERLKGVDSTLKIQPAELGDSAVYLCASSLGWISSYEQYFGPGTRLTVT.